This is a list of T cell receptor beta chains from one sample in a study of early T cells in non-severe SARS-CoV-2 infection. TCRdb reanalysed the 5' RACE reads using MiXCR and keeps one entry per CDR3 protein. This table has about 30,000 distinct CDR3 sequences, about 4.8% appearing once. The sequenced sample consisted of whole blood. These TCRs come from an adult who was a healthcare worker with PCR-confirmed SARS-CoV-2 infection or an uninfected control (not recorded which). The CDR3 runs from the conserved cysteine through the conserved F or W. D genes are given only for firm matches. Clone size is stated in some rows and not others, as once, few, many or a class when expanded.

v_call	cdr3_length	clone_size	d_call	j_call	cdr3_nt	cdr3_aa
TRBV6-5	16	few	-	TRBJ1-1	TGTGCCAGCAGTTACTCGATATATAGCGTCAACACTGAAGCTTTCTTT	CASSYSIYSVNTEAFF
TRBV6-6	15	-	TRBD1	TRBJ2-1	TGTGCCAGCAGTTCCGGGACAGGCGGTTACAATGAGCAGTTCTTC	CASSSGTGGYNEQFF
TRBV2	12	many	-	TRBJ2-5	TGTGCCAGCCGGAACCAGGGGGAGACCCAGTACTTC	CASRNQGETQYF
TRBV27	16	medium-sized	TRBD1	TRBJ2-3	TGTGCCAGCAGTCCAACCGGGACAGGGATCACAGATACGCAGTATTTT	CASSPTGTGITDTQYF
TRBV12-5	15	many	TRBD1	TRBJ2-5	TGTGCTAGTGGTCCCCGGACAGGGGGACGAGAGACCCAGTACTTC	CASGPRTGGRETQYF
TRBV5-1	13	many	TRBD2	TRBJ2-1	TGCGCCAGCAGCGTGGCGGGGGGTAATGAGCAGTTCTTC	CASSVAGGNEQFF
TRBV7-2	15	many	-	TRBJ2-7	TGTGCCAGCAGCTTAGAGGATAAGAGCTCCTACGAGCAGTACTTC	CASSLEDKSSYEQYF
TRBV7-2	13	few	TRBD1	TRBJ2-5	TGTGCCAGCAGCCCAGGGGGTTTAGAGACCCAGTACTTC	CASSPGGLETQYF
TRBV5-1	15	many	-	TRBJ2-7	TGCGCCAGCAGCTATAATCAGGGGAACTCCTACGAGCAGTACTTC	CASSYNQGNSYEQYF
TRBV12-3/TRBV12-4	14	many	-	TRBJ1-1	TGTGCCAGCAGTTTCGGAGGGGCGTCCACTGAAGCTTTCTTT	CASSFGGASTEAFF
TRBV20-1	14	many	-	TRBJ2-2	TGCAGTGCTAGAATGGGAACTGGGACCGGGGAGCTGTTTTTT	CSARMGTGTGELFF
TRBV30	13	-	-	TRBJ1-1	TGTGCCTGGAGGGCAGGGTTAAACACTGAAGCTTTCTTT	CAWRAGLNTEAFF
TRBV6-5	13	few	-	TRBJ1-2	TGTGCCAGCAGTGATGACAGATTCTATGGCTACACCTTC	CASSDDRFYGYTF
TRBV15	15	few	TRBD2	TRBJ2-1	TGTGCCACCAGCAGAGTAAGCGGGGGGGCCGATGAGCAGTTCTTC	CATSRVSGGADEQFF
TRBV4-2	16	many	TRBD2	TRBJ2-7	TGTGCCAGCAGCCTGGGGGGGCTAGCGGGAGATAACGAGCAGTACTTC	CASSLGGLAGDNEQYF
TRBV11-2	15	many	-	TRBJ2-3	TGTGCCAGCAGCCTCCACGGGGGATCCACAGATACGCAGTATTTT	CASSLHGGSTDTQYF
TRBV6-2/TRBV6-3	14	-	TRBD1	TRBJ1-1	TGTGCCAGCAGTTACAGGGGGCCCGGGACTGAAGCTTTCTTT	CASSYRGPGTEAFF
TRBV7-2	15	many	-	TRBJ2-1	TGTGCCAGCAGCCCAGACTGGAGCTCCTACAATGAGCAGTTCTTC	CASSPDWSSYNEQFF
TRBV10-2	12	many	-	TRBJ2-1	TGCGCCAGCAGTCACGGCAACAATGAGCAGTTCTTC	CASSHGNNEQFF
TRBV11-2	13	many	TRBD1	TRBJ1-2	TGTGCCAGCAGCATTGACAGGGGCTATGGCTACACCTTC	CASSIDRGYGYTF
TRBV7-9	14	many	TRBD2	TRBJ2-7	TGTGCCAGCAGCTTGGCAGCGGGAGACGGGGAGCAGTACTTC	CASSLAAGDGEQYF
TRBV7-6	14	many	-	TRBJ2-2	TGTGCCAGCAGTTCCTTCGGGACGGGCGGGGAGCTGTTTTTT	CASSSFGTGGELFF
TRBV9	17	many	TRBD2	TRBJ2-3	TGTGCCAGCAGCGTAGTAGCTAGCGGGCGTAGCACAGATACGCAGTATTTT	CASSVVASGRSTDTQYF
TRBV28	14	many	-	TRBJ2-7	TGTGCCAGCAGCTCAGGGTTTCAAATCTACGAGCAGTACTTC	CASSSGFQIYEQYF
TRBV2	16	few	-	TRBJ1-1	TGTGCCAGCATTCATGGTTTAAGGACGAAGAACACTGAAGCTTTCTTT	CASIHGLRTKNTEAFF
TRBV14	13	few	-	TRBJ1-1	TGTGCCAGCAGCCAAGATTACGGGGCTCGGGCTTTCTTT	CASSQDYGARAFF
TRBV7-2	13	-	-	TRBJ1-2	TGTGCCAGCAGCCCCGACCCTAACTATGGCTACACCTTC	CASSPDPNYGYTF
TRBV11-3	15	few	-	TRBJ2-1	TGTGCCAGCAGCTTAGGGGCAGGGCCTTACAATGAGCAGTTCTTC	CASSLGAGPYNEQFF
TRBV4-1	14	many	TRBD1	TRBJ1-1	TGCGCCAGCAGCCGGGGACAGAAGATCACTGAAGCTTTCTTT	CASSRGQKITEAFF
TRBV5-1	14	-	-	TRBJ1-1	TGCGCCAGCAGGTTAACAAGGCCGAACACTGAAGCTTTCTTT	CASRLTRPNTEAFF
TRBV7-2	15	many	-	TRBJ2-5	TGTGCCAGCAGTTCAGGAACAGGGCTCGAAGAGACCCAGTACTTC	CASSSGTGLEETQYF
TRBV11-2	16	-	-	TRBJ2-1	TGTGCCAGCAGCTTAGGCCTGGGCGAAGACGTGAATGAGCAGTTCTTC	CASSLGLGEDVNEQFF
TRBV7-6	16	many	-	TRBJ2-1	TGTGCCAGCAGCAATTACCTAGGGACAACCGGGCATGAGCAGTTCTTC	CASSNYLGTTGHEQFF
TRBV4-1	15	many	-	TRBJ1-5	TGCGCCAGCAATGACAGGACCGGTAGCAATCAGCCCCAGCATTTT	CASNDRTGSNQPQHF
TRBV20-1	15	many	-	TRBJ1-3	TGCAGTGCCAATCCCGGGGCAGGGACTGGAAACACCATATATTTT	CSANPGAGTGNTIYF
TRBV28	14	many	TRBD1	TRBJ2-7	TGTGCCAGCAGTTTTCAAACAGGGGCGTACGAGCAGTACTTC	CASSFQTGAYEQYF
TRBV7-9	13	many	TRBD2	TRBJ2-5	TGTGCCAGCTCGGCTAGCGGGGAAGAGACCCAGTACTTC	CASSASGEETQYF
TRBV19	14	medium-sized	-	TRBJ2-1	TGTGCCAGTTCGGCAGGACCCCCGGGAAGTGAGCAGTTCTTC	CASSAGPPGSEQFF
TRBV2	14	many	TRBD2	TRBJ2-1	TGTGCCAGCAAATCTAGCGGAACGTACAATGAGCAGTTCTTC	CASKSSGTYNEQFF
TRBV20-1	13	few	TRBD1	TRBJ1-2	TGCAGTGTTAAGACAGGGACTGACTATGGCTACACCTTC	CSVKTGTDYGYTF
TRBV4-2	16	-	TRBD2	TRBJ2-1	TGTGCCAGCAGCTTCCGGACTAGCGGGGGGACCAATGAGCAGTTCTTC	CASSFRTSGGTNEQFF
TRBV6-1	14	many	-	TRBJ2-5	TGTGCCAGCAGCGGCGGGGGCCGGGAAGAGACCCAGTACTTC	CASSGGGREETQYF
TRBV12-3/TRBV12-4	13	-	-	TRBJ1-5	TGTGCCAGCAGTTCCTTCTCCGATCAGCCCCAGCATTTT	CASSSFSDQPQHF
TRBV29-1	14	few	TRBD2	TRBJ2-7	TGCAGCGTTGGAGGTAGCGGGGGCCCCTACGAGCAGTACTTC	CSVGGSGGPYEQYF
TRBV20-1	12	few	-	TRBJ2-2	TGCAGTGGTTTGACGAGAACCGGGGAGCTGTTTTTT	CSGLTRTGELFF
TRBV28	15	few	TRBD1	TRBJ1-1	TGTGCCAGCAGTTTAGGGGGAGGGGGCCTAGCGGGAGCTTTCTTT	CASSLGGGGLAGAFF
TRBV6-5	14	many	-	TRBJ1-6	TGTGCCAGCAGAAAGCCTGGGGATAATTCACCCCTCCACTTT	CASRKPGDNSPLHF
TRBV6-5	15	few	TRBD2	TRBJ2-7	TGTGCCAGCAGTTACTTAGCGGGGGGATCCTACGAGCAGTACTTC	CASSYLAGGSYEQYF
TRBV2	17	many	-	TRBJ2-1	TGTGCCAGCAGTGATCACGTTGGGGCTACCCCAGGGAATGAGCAGTTCTTC	CASSDHVGATPGNEQFF
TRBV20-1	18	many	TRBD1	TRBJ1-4	TGCAGTGCTAGTTTTCCGTGGACAGGGGGCGCATTTAATGAAAAACTGTTTTTT	CSASFPWTGGAFNEKLFF
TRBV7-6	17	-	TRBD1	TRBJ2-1	TGTGCCAGCAGCTTAAGTCCCACGGGGACAGGGGCCAATGAGCAGTTCTTC	CASSLSPTGTGANEQFF
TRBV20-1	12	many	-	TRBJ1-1	TGCAGTGCTACGCGGTCGAACACTGAAGCTTTCTTT	CSATRSNTEAFF
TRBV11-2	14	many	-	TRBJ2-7	TGTGCCAGCAGCTCCAGGGGCGGCTCCTACGAGCAGTACTTC	CASSSRGGSYEQYF